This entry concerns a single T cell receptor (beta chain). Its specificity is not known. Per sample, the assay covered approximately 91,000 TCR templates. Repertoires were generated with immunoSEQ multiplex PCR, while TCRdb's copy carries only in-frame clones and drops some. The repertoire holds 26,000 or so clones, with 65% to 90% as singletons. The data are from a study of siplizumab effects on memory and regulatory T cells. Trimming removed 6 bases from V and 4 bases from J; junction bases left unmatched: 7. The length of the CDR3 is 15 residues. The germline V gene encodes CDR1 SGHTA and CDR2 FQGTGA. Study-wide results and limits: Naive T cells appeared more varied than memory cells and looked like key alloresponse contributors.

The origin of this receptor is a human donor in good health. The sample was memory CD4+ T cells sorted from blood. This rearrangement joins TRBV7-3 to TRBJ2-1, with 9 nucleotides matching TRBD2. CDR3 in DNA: TGTGCCAGCAGTCTCAGCGGGAGGAGTTACAATGAGCAGTTCTTC. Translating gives CASSLSGRSYNEQFF.